This entry concerns a single T cell receptor (beta chain). This sample was included in a study of CD8 T cells in ankylosing spondylitis. This CDR3 has 14 amino acids. V lost 6 bases, J lost 2 bases, and 13 bases lay in between. Germline CDR1 SEHNR, CDR2 FQNEAQ (reference sequence). One entry per CDR3 protein, called by TCRdb with MiXCR from the 5' RACE reads. The sample holds about 160,000 distinct CDR3 sequences; around 45% are singletons and the top ten take roughly 15%. The chain couples TRBV7-9 to TRBJ1-1; D call uncertain. This sequence was found in a male donor with ankylosing spondylitis. The sequencing sample was made of synovial fluid, either unsorted or a sorted T cell fraction (not recorded which). CDR3 bases: TGTGCCAGCAGAAAAGCCCCGCGTAACACTGAAGCTTTCTTT. Protein: CASRKAPRNTEAFF.